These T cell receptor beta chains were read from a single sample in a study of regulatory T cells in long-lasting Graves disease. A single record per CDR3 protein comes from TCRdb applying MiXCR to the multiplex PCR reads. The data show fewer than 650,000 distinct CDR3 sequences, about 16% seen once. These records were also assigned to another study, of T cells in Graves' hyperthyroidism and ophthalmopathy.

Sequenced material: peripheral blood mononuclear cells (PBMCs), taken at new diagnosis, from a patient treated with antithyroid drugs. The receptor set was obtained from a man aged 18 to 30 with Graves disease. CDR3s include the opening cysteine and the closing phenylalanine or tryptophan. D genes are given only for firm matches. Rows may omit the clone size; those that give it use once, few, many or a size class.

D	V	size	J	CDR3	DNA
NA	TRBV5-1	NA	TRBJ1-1	CASNLADYRARGEYTEAFF	TGCGCCAGCAACTTGGCCGATTACCGTGCCCGGGGAGAATACACTGAAGCTTTCTTT
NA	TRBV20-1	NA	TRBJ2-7	CSASPTARGYEQYF	TGCAGTGCTAGTCCCACGGCGAGGGGCTACGAGCAGTACTTC
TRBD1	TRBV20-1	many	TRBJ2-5	CSAPSDRGQETQYF	TGCAGTGCCCCATCCGACAGGGGGCAAGAGACCCAGTACTTC
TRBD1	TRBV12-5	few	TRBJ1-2	CASGLPTGVYTF	TGTGCTAGTGGCCTACCCACAGGGGTCTACACCTTC
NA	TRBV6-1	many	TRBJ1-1	CASSEAGGWSAEAFF	TGTGCCAGCAGTGAAGCTGGGGGTTGGTCGGCTGAAGCTTTCTTT
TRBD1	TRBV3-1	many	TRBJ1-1	CASSHHGQGNTEAFF	TGTGCCAGCAGCCACCACGGACAGGGGAACACTGAAGCTTTCTTT
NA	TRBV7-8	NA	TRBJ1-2	CASSPRGDMGYPNYGYTF	TGTGCCAGCAGCCCCCGGGGGGACATGGGATATCCTAACTATGGCTACACCTTC
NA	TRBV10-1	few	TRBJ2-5	CASSPGRGAAAQYF	TGCGCCAGCAGTCCGGGACGGGGGGCTGCGGCCCAGTACTTC
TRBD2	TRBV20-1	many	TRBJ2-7	CSANPTSGVTYEQYF	TGCAGTGCTAACCCTACTAGCGGGGTAACCTACGAGCAGTACTTC
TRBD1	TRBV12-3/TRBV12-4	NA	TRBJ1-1	CASTGMQGALKAFF	TGTGCCAGCACAGGGATGCAGGGGGCCTTAAAAGCTTTCTTT
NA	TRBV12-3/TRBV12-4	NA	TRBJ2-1	CASTGRVSFDEQFF	TGTGCCAGCACCGGTCGAGTTTCTTTCGATGAGCAGTTCTTC
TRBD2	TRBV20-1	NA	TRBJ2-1	CSAKSGTCNEQFF	TGCAGTGCTAAGAGCGGGACCTGCAATGAGCAGTTCTTC
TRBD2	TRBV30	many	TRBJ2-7	CAWSPTSGNEQYF	TGTGCCTGGAGTCCAACTAGCGGGAACGAGCAGTACTTC
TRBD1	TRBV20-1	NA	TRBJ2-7	CSAGTGGLEQYF	TGCAGTGCTGGGACAGGGGGCCTCGAGCAGTACTTC
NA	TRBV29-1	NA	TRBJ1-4	CSVVTEDSYEKLFF	TGCAGCGTAGTGACCGAAGATTCCTATGAAAAACTGTTTTTT
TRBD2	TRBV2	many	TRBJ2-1	CASSGRTSGRFHEQFF	TGTGCCAGCAGCGGGAGGACTAGCGGGAGGTTTCATGAGCAGTTCTTC
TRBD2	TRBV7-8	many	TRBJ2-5	CASSPRGGWKTQYF	TGTGCCAGCAGCCCACGGGGGGGATGGAAGACCCAGTACTTC
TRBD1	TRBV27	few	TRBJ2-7	CASSLKVGTQGDEQYF	TGTGCCAGCAGTTTAAAGGTTGGGACCCAGGGGGACGAGCAGTACTTC
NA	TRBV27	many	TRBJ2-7	CASKDPRGSSSYEQYF	TGTGCCAGCAAAGACCCGCGGGGCAGCAGCTCCTACGAGCAGTACTTC
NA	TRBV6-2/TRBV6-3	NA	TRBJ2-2	CASAPTLANTGELFF	TGTGCCTCAGCTCCCACTTTGGCCAACACCGGGGAGCTGTTTTTT
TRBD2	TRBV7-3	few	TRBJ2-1	CASSLTRRLAGGEQFF	TGTGCCAGCAGCTTAACGAGGAGGCTAGCGGGAGGTGAGCAGTTCTTC
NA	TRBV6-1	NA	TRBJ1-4	CASRGVQLNEKLFF	TGTGCCAGCAGGGGGGTGCAACTCAATGAAAAACTGTTTTTT
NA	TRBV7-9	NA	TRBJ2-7	CASSRPGPSTSYEQYF	TGTGCCAGCAGCCGACCGGGACCTTCGACCTCCTACGAGCAGTACTTC
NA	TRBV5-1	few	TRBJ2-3	CASSPALSGSTDTQYF	TGCGCCAGCAGCCCGGCCCTATCGGGTAGCACAGATACGCAGTATTTT
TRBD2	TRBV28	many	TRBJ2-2	CASRTSGGNTGELFF	TGTGCCAGCCGAACTAGCGGGGGAAACACCGGGGAGCTGTTTTTT
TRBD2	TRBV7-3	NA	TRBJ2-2	CASSSHPIGRDTGELFF	TGTGCCAGCAGCTCTCACCCAATCGGGAGGGACACCGGGGAGCTGTTTTTT
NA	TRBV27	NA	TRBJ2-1	CASSLYGPSYNEQFF	TGTGCCAGCAGTTTATACGGACCCAGTTACAATGAGCAGTTCTTC
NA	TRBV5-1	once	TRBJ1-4	CASSFGGGGNEKLFF	TGCGCCAGCAGCTTCGGGGGCGGGGGTAATGAAAAACTGTTTTTT
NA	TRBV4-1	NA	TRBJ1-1	CASSQDSARGVREAFF	TGCGCCAGCAGCCAAGATTCAGCGAGGGGGGTGCGGGAAGCTTTCTTT